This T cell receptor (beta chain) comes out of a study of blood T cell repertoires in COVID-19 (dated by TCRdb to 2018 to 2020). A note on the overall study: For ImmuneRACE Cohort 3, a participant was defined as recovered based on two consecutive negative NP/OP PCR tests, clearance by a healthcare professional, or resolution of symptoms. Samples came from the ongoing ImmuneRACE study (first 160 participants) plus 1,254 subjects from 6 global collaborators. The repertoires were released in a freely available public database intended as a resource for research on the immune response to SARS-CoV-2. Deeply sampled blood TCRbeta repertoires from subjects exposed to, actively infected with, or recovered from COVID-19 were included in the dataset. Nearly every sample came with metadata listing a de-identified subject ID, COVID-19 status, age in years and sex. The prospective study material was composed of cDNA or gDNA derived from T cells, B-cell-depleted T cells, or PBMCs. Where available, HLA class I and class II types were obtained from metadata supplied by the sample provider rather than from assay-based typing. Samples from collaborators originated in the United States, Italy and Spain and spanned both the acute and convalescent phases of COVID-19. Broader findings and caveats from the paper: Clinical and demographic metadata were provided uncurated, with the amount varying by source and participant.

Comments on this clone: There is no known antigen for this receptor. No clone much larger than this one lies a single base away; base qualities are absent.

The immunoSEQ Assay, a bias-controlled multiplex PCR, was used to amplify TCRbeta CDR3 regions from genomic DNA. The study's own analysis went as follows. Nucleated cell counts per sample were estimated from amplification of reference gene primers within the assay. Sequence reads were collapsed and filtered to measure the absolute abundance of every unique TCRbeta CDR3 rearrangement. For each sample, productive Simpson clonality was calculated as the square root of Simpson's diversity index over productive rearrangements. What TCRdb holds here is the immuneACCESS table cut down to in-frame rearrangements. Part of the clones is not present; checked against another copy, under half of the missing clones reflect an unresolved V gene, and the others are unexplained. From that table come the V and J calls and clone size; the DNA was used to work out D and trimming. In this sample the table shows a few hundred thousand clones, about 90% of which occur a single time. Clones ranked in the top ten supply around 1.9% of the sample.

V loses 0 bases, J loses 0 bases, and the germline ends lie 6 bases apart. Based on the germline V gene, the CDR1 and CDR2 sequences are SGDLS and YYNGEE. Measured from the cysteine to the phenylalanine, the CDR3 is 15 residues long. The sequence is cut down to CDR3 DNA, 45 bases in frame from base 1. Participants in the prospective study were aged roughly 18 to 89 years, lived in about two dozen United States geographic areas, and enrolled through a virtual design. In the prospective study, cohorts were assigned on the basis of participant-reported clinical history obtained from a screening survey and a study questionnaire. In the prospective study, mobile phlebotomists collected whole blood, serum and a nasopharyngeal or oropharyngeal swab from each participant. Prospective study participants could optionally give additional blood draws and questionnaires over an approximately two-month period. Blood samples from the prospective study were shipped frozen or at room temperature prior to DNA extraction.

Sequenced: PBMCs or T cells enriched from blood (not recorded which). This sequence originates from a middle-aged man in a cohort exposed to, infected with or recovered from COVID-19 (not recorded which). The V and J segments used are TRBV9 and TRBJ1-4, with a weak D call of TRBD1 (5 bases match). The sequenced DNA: TGTGCCAGCAGCGTAGGACAGACAACTAATGAAAAACTGTTTTTT. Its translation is CASSVGQTTNEKLFF.